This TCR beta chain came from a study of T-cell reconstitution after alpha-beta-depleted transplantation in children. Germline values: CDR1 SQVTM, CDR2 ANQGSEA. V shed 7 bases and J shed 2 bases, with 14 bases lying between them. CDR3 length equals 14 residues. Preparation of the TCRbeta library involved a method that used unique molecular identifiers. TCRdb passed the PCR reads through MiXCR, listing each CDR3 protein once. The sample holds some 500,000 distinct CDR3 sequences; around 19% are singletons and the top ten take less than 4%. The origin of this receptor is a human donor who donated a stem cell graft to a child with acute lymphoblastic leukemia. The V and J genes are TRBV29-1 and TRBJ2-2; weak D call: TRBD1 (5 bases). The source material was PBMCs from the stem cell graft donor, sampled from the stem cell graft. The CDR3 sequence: CSAKDTGNTGELFF. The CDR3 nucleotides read TGCAGCGCTAAAGATACAGGCAACACCGGGGAGCTGTTTTTT.